This T cell receptor (beta chain) originates from a study of T cells in tumors after PD-1 blockade. Study-level information: A subset received ongoing vismodegib 150 mg daily alongside anti-PD-1 therapy. Points from the study as a whole: Only pre- versus post-treatment comparisons showed clonal replacement.

On this clone itself: Its antigen is currently unknown.

The data were produced by immunoSEQ multiplex PCR, yet TCRdb's version contains in-frame clones alone and is incomplete. The sample lists over 2,000 clones, 60% to 80% seen once, with roughly 13% in the top ten. The ends were cut back, 5 bases at V and 5 bases at J, with 15 bases in the middle. The CDR3 is made up of 14 amino acids. Germline lookup yields CDR1 SGHVS and CDR2 FQNEAQ. This sample comprised tumor tissue, obtained after anti-PD-1 treatment. This sequence originates from a human donor with basal cell carcinoma. The V and J genes are TRBV7-8 and TRBJ2-5, with a possible D match to TRBD2 (6 bases). The CDR3 DNA sequence: TGTGCCAGCAGCCTTGGGACTCTGCGCGAGACCCAGTACTTC. Translated: CASSLGTLRETQYF.